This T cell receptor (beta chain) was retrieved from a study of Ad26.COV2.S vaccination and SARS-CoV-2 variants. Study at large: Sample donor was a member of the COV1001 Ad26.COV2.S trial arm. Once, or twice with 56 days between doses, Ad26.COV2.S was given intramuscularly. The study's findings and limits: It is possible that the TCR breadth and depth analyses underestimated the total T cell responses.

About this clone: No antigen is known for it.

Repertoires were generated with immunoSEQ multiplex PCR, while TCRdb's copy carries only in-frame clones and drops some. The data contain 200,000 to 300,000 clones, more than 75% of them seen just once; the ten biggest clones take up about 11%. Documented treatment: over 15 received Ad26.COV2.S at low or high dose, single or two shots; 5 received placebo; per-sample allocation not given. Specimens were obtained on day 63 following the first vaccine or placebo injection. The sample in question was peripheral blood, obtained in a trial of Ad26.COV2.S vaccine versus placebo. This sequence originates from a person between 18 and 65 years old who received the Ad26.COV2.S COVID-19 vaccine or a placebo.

The CDR3 here is CASSQDSRGGAYEQYF. Written as DNA, the CDR3 is TGCGCCAGCAGCCAAGACTCTAGAGGGGGCGCGTACGAGCAGTACTTC. The chain has TRBV4-3 and TRBJ2-7, with 7 bases matching TRBD1. Trimming at V came to 0 bases and at J to 4 bases, leaving 9 bases not matched to a gene. This CDR3 has 16 amino acids. The germline gives CDR1 LGHNA, CDR2 YSLEER.